This T cell receptor (beta chain) originates from a study of T cells expressing NK-cell markers. General study points: The CD3+CD56-NKG2C+ fraction of several donors was also led by these clonotypes.

In the case of this clonotype: Its antigen is currently unknown.

No DNA is given; TCRdb re-called the 5' RACE reads and lists each CDR3 protein once. The listing records 500,000 to 700,000 distinct CDR3 sequences. Germline assignment: CDR1 SGHAT and CDR2 FQNNGV. The CDR3 runs to 17 residues. Specimen: blood T cells: a sorted CD56 or NKG2C T cell subset, CD4+ or CD8+ T cells, or bulk PBMC T cells (not recorded which). This sequence joins TRBV11-2 and TRBJ2-1; TCRdb gives TRBD2 as the D gene, but with no DNA this cannot be confirmed. This TCR was sampled from a man aged 18 to 35 in good health. CDR3 amino acids: CASSLDSPPIGGREQFF.